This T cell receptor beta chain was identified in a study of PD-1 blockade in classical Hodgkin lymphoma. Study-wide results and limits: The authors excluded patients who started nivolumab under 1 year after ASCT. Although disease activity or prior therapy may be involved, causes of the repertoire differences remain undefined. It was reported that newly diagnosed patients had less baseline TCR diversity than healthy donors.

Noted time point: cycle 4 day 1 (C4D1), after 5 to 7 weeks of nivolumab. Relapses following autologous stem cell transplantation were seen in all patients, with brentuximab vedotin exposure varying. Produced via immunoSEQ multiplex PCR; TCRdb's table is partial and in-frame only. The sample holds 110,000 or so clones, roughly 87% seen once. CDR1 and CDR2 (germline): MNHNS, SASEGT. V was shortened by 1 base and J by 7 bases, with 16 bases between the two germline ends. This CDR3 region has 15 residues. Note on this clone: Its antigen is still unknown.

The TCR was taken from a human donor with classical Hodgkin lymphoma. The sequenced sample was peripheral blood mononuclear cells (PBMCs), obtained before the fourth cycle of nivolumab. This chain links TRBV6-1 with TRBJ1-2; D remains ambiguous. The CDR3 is CASSEESGPLFGYTF. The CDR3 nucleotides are TGTGCCAGCAGTGAAGAATCCGGACCCCTTTTTGGCTACACCTTC.